This T cell receptor beta chain came from a study of cytomegalovirus exposure and HLA in healthy donors. Overall study results and limits: TCR beta V- and J-gene trimming, according to a later analysis, was linked to a missense DCLRE1C variant. Reports credit the classifier with highly specific, highly sensitive diagnosis of cytomegalovirus status.

Comments on this clone: Its matching antigen is unknown.

These donors counted as nominally healthy when sampled, but unrecorded immune exposures were likely. In the PCR, 60 Vbeta and 13 Jbeta primers were used. The data were produced by immunoSEQ multiplex PCR, yet TCRdb's version contains in-frame clones alone and is incomplete. Here the sample spans 210,000 or so clones, approximately 84% being singletons. The sequencing input was PBMCs. This receptor was obtained from a woman in her thirties or forties in good health and CMV-seronegative.

In DNA, the CDR3 is TGCGCCAGCAGCCAAGACGGGGGAGGCTATGGCTACACCTTC. This encodes CASSQDGGGYGYTF. The chain uses TRBV4-1 and TRBJ1-2, with TRBD1 as a possible D gene (5 bases). Trimming pared 0 bases from V and 4 bases from J, leaving 9 bases between. This CDR3 contains 14 residues. Germline lookup yields CDR1 MGHRA and CDR2 YSYEKL.